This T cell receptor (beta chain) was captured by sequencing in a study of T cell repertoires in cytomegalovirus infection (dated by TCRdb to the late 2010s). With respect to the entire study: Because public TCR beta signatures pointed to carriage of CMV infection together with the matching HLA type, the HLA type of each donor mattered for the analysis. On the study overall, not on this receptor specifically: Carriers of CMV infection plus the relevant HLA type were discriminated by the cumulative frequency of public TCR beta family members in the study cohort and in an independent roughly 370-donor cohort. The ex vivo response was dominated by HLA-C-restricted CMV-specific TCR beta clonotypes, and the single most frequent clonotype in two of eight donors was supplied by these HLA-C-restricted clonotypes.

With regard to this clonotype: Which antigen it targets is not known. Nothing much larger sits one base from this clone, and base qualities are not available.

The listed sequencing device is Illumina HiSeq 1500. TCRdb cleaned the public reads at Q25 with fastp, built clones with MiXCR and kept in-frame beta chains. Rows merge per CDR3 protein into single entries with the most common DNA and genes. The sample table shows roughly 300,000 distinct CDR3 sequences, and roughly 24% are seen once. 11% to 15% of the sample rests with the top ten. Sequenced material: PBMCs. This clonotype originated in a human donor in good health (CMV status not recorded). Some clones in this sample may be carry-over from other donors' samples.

In nucleotide form, the sequence is TGTGCCACCCAAGGCTACCTACTCACAGATACGCAGTATTTT. This translates into CATQGYLLTDTQYF. Here the chain combines TRBV24-1 and TRBJ2-3, with the identity of the D gene unclear. There are 14 amino acids in the CDR3, from cysteine to phenylalanine inclusive. Just CDR3 DNA is preserved here, 42 bases in frame from base 1. V is shortened by 9 bases, J by 2 bases, and the region joining them spans 14 bases. According to the germline V gene, CDR1 reads KGHDR and CDR2 reads SFDVKD.